The present T cell receptor (beta chain) was sequenced within a study of blood T cell repertoires in COVID-19. J was trimmed by 1 base and V by 6 bases; bases with no gene match: 5. CDR1 is MDHEN, CDR2 SYDVKM, per germline. This CDR3 is 15 amino acids long. Study processing details: Scientists estimated how many nucleated cells there were by amplifying reference gene primers. Assay: immunoSEQ multiplex PCR; the TCRdb copy retains only in-frame clones and omits some. D and trimming were read from the DNA, whereas the V and J calls and clone size are those reported in that table. The sample gives fewer than 250,000 clones, about 86% of which show up once; about 3.8% is in the top ten.

This chain uses TRBV28 with TRBJ1-5; 8 nucleotides align to TRBD1. Sequenced: PBMCs or T cells enriched from blood (not recorded which). The clonotype was recovered from a woman in her thirties or forties with acute COVID-19. CDR3 region: CASRRQGFSNQPQHF. In DNA form, the CDR3 reads TGTGCCAGCAGACGACAGGGGTTCAGCAATCAGCCCCAGCATTTT.